This T cell receptor beta chain was identified during a study of blood T cell repertoires in COVID-19. Authors' analysis steps: Estimation of nucleated cell counts was performed using reference gene primer amplification. TCRdb's table, derived via immunoSEQ multiplex PCR, lists solely in-frame clones and lacks some. Clone size and the V and J calls come from that table; the DNA yielded D and trimming. This table holds 200,000 to 300,000 clones, around 84% found once. The CDR3 has 16 residues. Germline-derived CDR1 and CDR2 are SGHNT and YYREEE (reference sequence). The V gene end was trimmed by 3 bases and the J gene end by 2 bases; junction bases not matched to a gene: 8.

The receptor's source is a man in his forties who had recovered from COVID-19. Sequenced sample: peripheral blood. This chain links TRBV5-4 with TRBJ2-3; TRBD2 agrees at 8 bases. The CDR3 protein is CASSSQAGDDTDTQYF. The CDR3, as DNA: TGTGCCAGCAGCTCCCAAGCGGGGGATGACACAGATACGCAGTATTTT.